The 24 T cell receptor beta chains below all came from one sample that was sequenced in a study of identifying expanded T cells in peripheral blood. TCRdb's copy holds only in-frame clones and misses some; the assay was immunoSEQ multiplex PCR. The table shows 95,000 or so clones, with approximately 86% occurring only once. Source material: blood. These receptors were taken from a person aged 18 to 75 in good health.

V usage is TRBV4-3 and J usage is TRBJ2-5, with 7 positions matching TRBD1. CDR3 length: 18 residues. CDR1 and CDR2 (germline): LGHNA, YSLEER. Trimming took 1 base from V and 0 from J; bases not matched to a gene: 11. CDR3 sequence (DNA): TGCGCCAGCAGCCAAGTTTACAGGGGTTTTAGTAACCAAGAGACCCAGTACTTC. Its protein product is CASSQVYRGFSNQETQYF.

The chain couples TRBV6-1 to TRBJ1-4; a possible D gene is TRBD1 (5 bases). CDR3 length equals 15 residues. Trimming removed 8 bases from V and 4 bases from J, with 17 bases in between. Germline values: CDR1 MNHNS, CDR2 SASEGT. The CDR3 DNA is TGTGCCAGCGGGTCTGCAGGGTTTAGTAATGAAAAACTGTTTTTT. Translated: CASGSAGFSNEKLFF.

This sequence joins TRBV5-8 and TRBJ1-5; D is undetermined. This CDR3 region has 17 residues. The V gene's germline CDR1 is SGHTS and CDR2 YDEGEE. V gave up 1 base and J gave up 0 bases, with 14 bases separating them. DNA for the CDR3: TGTGCCAGCAGCTTGACCACAAGGAGTTATAGCAATCAGCCCCAGCATTTT. This encodes CASSLTTRSYSNQPQHF.

This clone was seen more than once but under ten times. The chain is built from TRBV10-3 and TRBJ1-3; unclear D gene. Trimming stripped 5 bases from V and 0 bases from J, with 14 bases between. The CDR3 length is 16 residues. CDR1 is ENHRY, CDR2 SYGVKD, per germline. The CDR3 nucleotides are TGTGCCATCAGTTCCGACACGCACTCCTCTGGAAACACCATATATTTT. It codes for CAISSDTHSSGNTIYF.

The chain employs TRBV13 and TRBJ2-2; 9 bases match TRBD2. J gave up 5 bases and V 2 bases, and 9 bases lay outside the gene matches. CDR1 is PRHDT, CDR2 FYEKMQ, per germline (reference sequence). The CDR3 runs to 17 residues. The CDR3 spells CASSLSPTSGQTGELFF. DNA for the CDR3: TGTGCCAGCAGCTTATCACCGACTAGCGGACAAACCGGGGAGCTGTTTTTT.

The J gene is TRBJ2-7, the V gene TRBV27, with D perhaps given as TRBD1 or TRBD2 (5 bases each). The V gene lost 2 bases and the J gene lost 4 bases, with 24 bases spanning the gap. Germline V gene lookup returns CDR1 MNHEY and CDR2 SMNVEV (reference sequence). The CDR3 is 18 residues long. DNA for the CDR3: TGTGCCAGCAGTTTAAGCGTCTCGAACCGGCCGGGGCTTTACGAGCAGTACTTC. Its protein is CASSLSVSNRPGLYEQYF.

This clone was seen many times. The chain couples TRBV2 to TRBJ1-2; TRBD1 matches at 10 bases. CDR1 and CDR2 from the germline V gene are SNHLY and FYNNEI. The CDR3 extends over 14 amino acids. V trimming: 9 bases; J trimming: 1 base; junction bases outside the gene matches: 5. CDR3 DNA: TGTGCCAGTTCTTGGGACAGGGGTAACTATGGCTACACCTTC. Amino acid sequence: CASSWDRGNYGYTF.

Only a few counts were recorded for this clone. The genes are TRBV11-3 and TRBJ1-3; D perhaps matches TRBD1 (5 bases). The germline V gene encodes CDR1 SGHNT and CDR2 YENEEA. Trimming took 5 bases from V and 4 from J, leaving 18 bases between them. This CDR3 region has 16 residues. Here the CDR3 DNA reads TGTGCCAGCAGCCAAGGAGGGACGGGATCCGGAAACACCATATATTTT. As protein: CASSQGGTGSGNTIYF.

This sequence joins TRBV7-9 and TRBJ1-2, with D unresolved. Looked up from germline, CDR1 is SEHNR and CDR2 is FQNEAQ (reference sequence). Trimming took 4 bases from V and 2 from J, leaving 8 bases between them. CDR3 length equals 13 residues. CDR3: CASSYDKNYGYTF. The CDR3 nucleotides read TGTGCCAGCAGCTACGACAAAAACTATGGCTACACCTTC. The full variable domain, its missing parts supplied by reference TRBV7-9 and TRBJ1-2, is DTGVSQNPRHKITKRGQNVTFRCDPISEHNRLYWYRQTLGQGPEFLTYFQNEAQLEKSRLLSDRFSAERPKGSFSTLEIQRTEQGDSAMYLCASSYDKNYGYTFGSGTRLTVV.

V is TRBV27 and J is TRBJ1-4; D gene uncertain. The V gene's germline CDR1 is MNHEY and CDR2 SMNVEV (reference sequence). Trimming removed 4 bases from V and 11 bases from J, with 14 bases in between. The CDR3 length is 13 residues. This CDR3 is CASSSEVGRKLFF. The CDR3 DNA reads as TGTGCCAGCAGTTCAGAGGTTGGTCGGAAACTGTTTTTT.

The chain employs TRBV30 and TRBJ1-5, with TRBD1 as a possible D gene (6 bases). V was cut by 2 bases and J by 1 base, with 21 bases left in between. The CDR3 covers 18 residues. Per germline, CDR1 GTSNPN and CDR2 SVGIG (reference sequence). CDR3 loop: CAWSPHPIRGSSNQPQHF. The DNA for the CDR3 is TGTGCCTGGAGTCCACACCCCATCAGGGGTTCAAGCAATCAGCCCCAGCATTTT.

The rearrangement uses TRBV30 and TRBJ1-3; TRBD1 might be the D (5 bases). V dropped 5 bases and J dropped 0 bases, with 8 bases sitting between them. The germline V gene has CDR1 GTSNPN and CDR2 SVGIG (reference sequence). This CDR3 contains 13 residues. DNA of the CDR3: TGTGCCTGGGCGGGGGACTCTGGAAACACCATATATTTT. Its translation: CAWAGDSGNTIYF.

The chain uses TRBV19 and TRBJ1-6; D not certain. Germline assignment: CDR1 LNHDA and CDR2 SQIVND (reference sequence). This CDR3 has 14 amino acids. Trimming left V 7 bases short and J 0 bases short, with 7 bases between. CDR3: CASTVSSYNSPLHF. In nucleotides, the CDR3 is TGTGCCAGTACTGTTTCCTCCTATAATTCACCCCTCCACTTT.

The genes are TRBV27 and TRBJ2-7; 7 bases are shared with TRBD1. The CDR3 extends over 18 amino acids. V shed 7 bases and J 3 bases; nucleotides not matched to a gene: 21. Germline assignment: CDR1 MNHEY and CDR2 SMNVEV (reference sequence). Here the CDR3 reads CASTGNPVLGTAFYEQYF. The CDR3, as DNA: TGTGCCAGCACGGGTAACCCAGTACTCGGGACAGCGTTCTACGAGCAGTACTTC.

The chain employs TRBV19 and TRBJ2-7; a possible D gene is TRBD1 (6 bases). The V end lost 7 bases, the J end lost 6 bases, and 19 bases lay between the germline ends. CDR3 length: 14 residues. Germline V gives CDR1 LNHDA, CDR2 SQIVND (reference sequence). CDR3 residues: CASMKQGTVGEQYF. CDR3 nucleotide sequence: TGTGCCAGTATGAAACAGGGCACCGTCGGCGAGCAGTACTTC.

V gene TRBV30 combines with J gene TRBJ2-1; the D is unclear. The V end was cut by 2 bases, the J end by 4 bases, with 12 bases between. Germline assignment: CDR1 GTSNPN and CDR2 SVGIG (reference sequence). The length of the CDR3 is 14 residues. The CDR3, as DNA: TGTGCCTGGAGTATTCACATCCCTTACAATGAGCAGTTCTTC. Encoded protein: CAWSIHIPYNEQFF. Complete variable domain (other parts from reference TRBV30 and TRBJ2-1): SQTIHQWPATLVQPVGSPLSLECTVEGTSNPNLYWYRQAAGRGLQLLFYSVGIGQISSEVPQNLSASRPQDRQFILSSKKLLLSDSGFYLCAWSIHIPYNEQFFGPGTRLTVL.

This chain connects TRBV18 to TRBJ1-1; possibly TRBD1 for D (5 bases). With 5 bases removed from V and 1 base from J, the gap between germline ends came to 11 bases. The CDR3 runs to 14 residues. The germline gives CDR1 KGHSH, CDR2 LQKENI. The CDR3 here is CASSRDGRNTEAFF. The CDR3 DNA reads TGTGCCAGCTCAAGGGACGGCAGGAACACTGAAGCTTTCTTT.

The chain is built from TRBV10-2 and TRBJ1-2; D is perhaps TRBD1 (6 bases). Trimming took 6 bases from V and 7 from J, leaving 15 bases between them. Germline CDR1 WSHSY, CDR2 SAAADI. The CDR3 spans 13 residues. CDR3 amino acids: CASSIRGGGGYTF. The CDR3 nucleotides read TGCGCCAGCAGCATTCGGGGAGGGGGTGGCTACACCTTC.

V gene TRBV18 combines with J gene TRBJ1-2; no clear D. Trimming cost V 0 bases and J 5 bases, with 10 bases left between them. The CDR3 loop spans 14 amino acids. CDR1 and CDR2 from the germline V gene are KGHSH and LQKENI. CDR3 sequence (DNA): TGTGCCAGCTCACCACCCCCTCCCGGATATGGCTACACCTTC. Protein product: CASSPPPPGYGYTF.

CDR3 in amino acids: CASSLVYREAFF. CDR3 DNA sequence: TGTGCCAGCAGCTTAGTGTACAGGGAAGCTTTCTTT. This chain joins TRBV13 and TRBJ1-1; D perhaps matches TRBD1 (5 bases). The germline V gene encodes CDR1 PRHDT and CDR2 FYEKMQ (reference sequence). V lost 1 base, J lost 8 bases, and 8 bases lay in between. This CDR3 is 12 amino acids long.

The chain employs TRBV11-3 and TRBJ2-6; the D gene is possibly TRBD1 (5 bases). Looked up from germline, CDR1 is SGHNT and CDR2 is YENEEA. The CDR3 is 18 residues long. V lost 1 base and J lost 0, with 13 bases in between. CDR3 amino acids: CASSLGYGQNSGANVLTF. The CDR3 bases are TGTGCCAGCAGCTTAGGGTACGGACAAAACTCTGGGGCCAACGTCCTGACTTTC.

As concerns this clone: This CDR3 is also generated by other DNA sequences in the sample. V is TRBV9 and J is TRBJ1-5; possible D gene TRBD1, 6 bases. The ends were cut back, 2 bases at V and 5 bases at J, with 11 bases in the middle. This CDR3 region has 14 residues. Germline V gene sequence: CDR1 SGDLS, CDR2 YYNGEE. CDR3 region: CASSVEGGYQPQHF. The CDR3 DNA sequence: TGTGCCAGCAGCGTTGAGGGGGGATATCAGCCCCAGCATTTT.

The V gene is TRBV6-1, the J gene TRBJ1-2; D remains unclear. Per germline, CDR1 MNHNS and CDR2 SASEGT. Trimming cost V 6 bases and J 4 bases, with 9 bases left between them. The CDR3 extends over 12 amino acids. DNA for the CDR3: TGTGCCAGCAGCCCAGCGATCTATGGCTACACCTTC. This translates into CASSPAIYGYTF.

The rearrangement links TRBV5-5 to TRBJ1-3; D is possibly TRBD1 (5 bases). V shed 2 bases and J shed 4 bases, with 13 bases lying between them. CDR3 size: 15 residues. CDR1 and CDR2 (germline): SGHKS, YYEKEE (reference sequence). The CDR3 protein is CASSFLGTEGNTIYF. The CDR3 DNA reads TGTGCCAGCAGCTTCCTCGGGACGGAAGGAAACACCATATATTTT.